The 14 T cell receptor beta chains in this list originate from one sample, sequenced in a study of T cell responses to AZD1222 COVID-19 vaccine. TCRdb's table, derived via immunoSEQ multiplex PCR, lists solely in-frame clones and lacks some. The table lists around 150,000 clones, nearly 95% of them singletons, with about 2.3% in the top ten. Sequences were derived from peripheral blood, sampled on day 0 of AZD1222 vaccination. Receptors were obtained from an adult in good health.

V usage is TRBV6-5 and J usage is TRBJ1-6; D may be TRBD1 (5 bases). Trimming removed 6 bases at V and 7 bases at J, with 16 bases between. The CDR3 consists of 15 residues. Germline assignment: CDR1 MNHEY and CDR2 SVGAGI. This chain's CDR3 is CASRPPGDDNSPLHF. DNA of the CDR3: TGTGCCAGCAGACCCCCGGGGGACGACAATTCACCCCTCCACTTT.

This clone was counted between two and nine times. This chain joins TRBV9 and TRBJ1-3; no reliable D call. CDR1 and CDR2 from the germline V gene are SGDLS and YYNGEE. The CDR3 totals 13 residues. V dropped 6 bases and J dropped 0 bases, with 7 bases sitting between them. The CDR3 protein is CASNPSSGNTIYF. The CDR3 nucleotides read TGTGCCAGCAACCCGAGCTCTGGAAACACCATATATTTT.

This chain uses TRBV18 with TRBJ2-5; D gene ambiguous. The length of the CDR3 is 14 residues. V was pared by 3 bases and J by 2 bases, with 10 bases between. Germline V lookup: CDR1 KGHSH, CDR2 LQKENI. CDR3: CASSPVGIQETQYF. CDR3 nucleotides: TGTGCCAGCTCACCGGTTGGGATACAAGAGACCCAGTACTTC.

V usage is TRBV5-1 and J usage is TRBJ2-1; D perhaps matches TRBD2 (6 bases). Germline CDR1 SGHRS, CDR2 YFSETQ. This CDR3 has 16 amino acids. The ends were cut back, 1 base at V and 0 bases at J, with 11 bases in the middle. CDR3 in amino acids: CASSLRGGLSYNEQFF. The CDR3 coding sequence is TGCGCCAGCAGCTTGAGGGGAGGCCTCTCCTACAATGAGCAGTTCTTC.

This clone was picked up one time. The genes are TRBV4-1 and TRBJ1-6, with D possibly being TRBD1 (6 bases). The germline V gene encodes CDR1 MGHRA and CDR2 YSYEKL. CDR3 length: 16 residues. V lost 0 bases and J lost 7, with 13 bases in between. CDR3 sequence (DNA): TGCGCCAGCAGCCAAGATGCGGGGGGCGAGAATTCACCCCTCCACTTT. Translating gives CASSQDAGGENSPLHF.

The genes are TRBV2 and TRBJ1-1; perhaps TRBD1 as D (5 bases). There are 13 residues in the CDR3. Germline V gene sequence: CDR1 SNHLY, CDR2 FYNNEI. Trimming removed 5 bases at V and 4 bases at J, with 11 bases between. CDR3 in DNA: TGTGCCAGCAGTAAAGAGGGGTCCACTGAAGCTTTCTTT. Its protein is CASSKEGSTEAFF.

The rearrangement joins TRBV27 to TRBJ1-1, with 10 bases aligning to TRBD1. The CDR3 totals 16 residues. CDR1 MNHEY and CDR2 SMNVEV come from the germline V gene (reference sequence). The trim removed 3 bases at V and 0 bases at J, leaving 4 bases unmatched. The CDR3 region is CASSLGTGDMNTEAFF. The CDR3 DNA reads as TGTGCCAGCAGTTTGGGGACAGGGGACATGAACACTGAAGCTTTCTTT.

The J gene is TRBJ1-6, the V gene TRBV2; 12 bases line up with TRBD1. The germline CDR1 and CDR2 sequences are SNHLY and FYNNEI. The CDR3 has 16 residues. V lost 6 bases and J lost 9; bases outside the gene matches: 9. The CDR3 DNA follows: TGTGCCAGCAGCGTCCGGGACAGGGGGCTGAGTTCACCCCTCCACTTT. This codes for CASSVRDRGLSSPLHF.

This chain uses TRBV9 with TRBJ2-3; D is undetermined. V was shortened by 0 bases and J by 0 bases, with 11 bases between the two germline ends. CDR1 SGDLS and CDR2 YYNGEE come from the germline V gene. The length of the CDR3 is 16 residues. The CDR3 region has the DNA TGTGCCAGCAGCGTAGCAACTGCCCCTAGCACAGATACGCAGTATTTT. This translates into CASSVATAPSTDTQYF. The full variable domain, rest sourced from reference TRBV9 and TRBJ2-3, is DSGVTQTPKHLITATGQRVTLRCSPRSGDLSVYWYQQSLDQGLQFLIQYYNGEERAKGNILERFSAQQFPDLHSELNLSSLELGDSALYFCASSVATAPSTDTQYFGPGTRLTVL.

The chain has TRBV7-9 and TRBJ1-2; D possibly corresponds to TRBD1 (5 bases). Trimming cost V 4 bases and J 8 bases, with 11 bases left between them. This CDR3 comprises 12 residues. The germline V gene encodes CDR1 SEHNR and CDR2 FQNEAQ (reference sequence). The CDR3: CASSWGGEGYTF. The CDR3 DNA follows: TGTGCCAGCAGCTGGGGAGGGGAAGGCTACACCTTC.

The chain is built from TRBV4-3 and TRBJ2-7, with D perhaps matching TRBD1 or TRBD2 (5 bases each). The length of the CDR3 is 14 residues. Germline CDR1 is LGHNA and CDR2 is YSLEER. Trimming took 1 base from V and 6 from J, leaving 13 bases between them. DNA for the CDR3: TGCGCCAGCAGCCAAGGAATGGGACCGGCCGAGCAGTACTTC. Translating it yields CASSQGMGPAEQYF.

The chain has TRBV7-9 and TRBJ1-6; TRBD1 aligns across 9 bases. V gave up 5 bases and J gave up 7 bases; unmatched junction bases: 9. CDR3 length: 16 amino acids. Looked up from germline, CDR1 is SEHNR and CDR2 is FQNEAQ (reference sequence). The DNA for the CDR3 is TGTGCCAGCAGCCTCTGGACCGGGACAGGGAATTCACCCCTCCACTTT. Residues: CASSLWTGTGNSPLHF.

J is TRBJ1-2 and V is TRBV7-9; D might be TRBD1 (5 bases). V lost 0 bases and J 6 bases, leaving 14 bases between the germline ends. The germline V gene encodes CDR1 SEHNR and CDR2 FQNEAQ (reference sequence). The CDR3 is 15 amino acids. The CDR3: CASSLASGGLNGYTF. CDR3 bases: TGTGCCAGCAGCTTAGCCTCGGGGGGTCTAAATGGCTACACCTTC.

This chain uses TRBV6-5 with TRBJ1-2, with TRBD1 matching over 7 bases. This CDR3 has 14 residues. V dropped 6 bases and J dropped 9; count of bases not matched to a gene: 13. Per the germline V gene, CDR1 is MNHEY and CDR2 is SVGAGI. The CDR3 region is CASRAPGQPLRYTF. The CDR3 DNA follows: TGTGCCAGCAGAGCCCCGGGACAGCCGCTACGCTACACCTTC.